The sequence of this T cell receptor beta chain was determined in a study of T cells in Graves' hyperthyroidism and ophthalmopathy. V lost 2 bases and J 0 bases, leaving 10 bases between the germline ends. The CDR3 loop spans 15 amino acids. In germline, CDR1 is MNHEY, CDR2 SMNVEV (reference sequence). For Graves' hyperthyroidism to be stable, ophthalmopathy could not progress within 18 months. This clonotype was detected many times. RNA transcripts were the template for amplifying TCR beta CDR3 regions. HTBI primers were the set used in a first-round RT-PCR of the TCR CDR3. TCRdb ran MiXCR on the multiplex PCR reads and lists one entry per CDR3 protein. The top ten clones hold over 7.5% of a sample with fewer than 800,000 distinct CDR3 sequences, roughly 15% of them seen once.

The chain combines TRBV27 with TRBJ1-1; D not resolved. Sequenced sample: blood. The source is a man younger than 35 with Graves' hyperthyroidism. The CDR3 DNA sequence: TGTGCCAGCAGTTTAGGCTACCGGGTGAACACTGAAGCTTTCTTT. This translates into CASSLGYRVNTEAFF.